Included here is one TCR beta chain sequence, with context. The antigen is not known. This may be a read error: a much more frequent sequence differs by one nucleotide. The data were taken from a study of T cells after yellow fever vaccination. Overall study results and limits: Subsequent to the booster, the majority of primary-vaccination clones reappeared (about 97% CD4, more than 70% CD8).

The CDR3 consists of 14 residues. The germline V gene has CDR1 KGHSY and CDR2 FQNENV. The V and J ends lost 7 bases and 4 bases respectively, with 14 bases between them. TCRdb passed the 5' RACE reads through MiXCR, listing each CDR3 protein once. The sample yields more than 90,000 distinct CDR3 sequences, more than 7.5% seen once. The rearrangement links TRBV16 to TRBJ2-1; possible D gene TRBD2, 6 bases. Sample: CD8+ T cells sorted from PBMCs, taken 45 days after the yellow fever booster vaccination. This TCR came from a man aged 25-45 years who received the YFV17D yellow fever vaccine. CDR3 region: CASIFREKYNEQFF. DNA of the CDR3: TGTGCCAGCATCTTCCGGGAGAAATACAATGAGCAGTTCTTC.